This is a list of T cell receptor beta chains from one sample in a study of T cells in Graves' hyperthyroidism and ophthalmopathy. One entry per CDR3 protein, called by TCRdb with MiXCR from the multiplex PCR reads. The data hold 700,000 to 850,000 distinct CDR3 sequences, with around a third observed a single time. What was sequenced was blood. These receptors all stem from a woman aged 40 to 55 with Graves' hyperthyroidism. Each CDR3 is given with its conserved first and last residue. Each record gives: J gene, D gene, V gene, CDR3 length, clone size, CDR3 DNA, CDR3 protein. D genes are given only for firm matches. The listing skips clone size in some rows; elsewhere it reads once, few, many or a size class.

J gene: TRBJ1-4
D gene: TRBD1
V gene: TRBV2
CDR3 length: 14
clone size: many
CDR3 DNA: TGTGCCAGCAGTGAATGGGACAGGAATGAAAAACTGTTTTTT
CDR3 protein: CASSEWDRNEKLFF

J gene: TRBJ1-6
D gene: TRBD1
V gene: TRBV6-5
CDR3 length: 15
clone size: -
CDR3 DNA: TGTGCCAGCCGTACTGGGACAGGGTCGAATTCACCCCTCCACTTT
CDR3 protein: CASRTGTGSNSPLHF

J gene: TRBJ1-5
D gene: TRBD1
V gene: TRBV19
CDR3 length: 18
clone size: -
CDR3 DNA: TGTGCCAGCCGGTTGACAGGGGGAGCGGTCCGGGACAATCAGCCCCAGCATTTT
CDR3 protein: CASRLTGGAVRDNQPQHF

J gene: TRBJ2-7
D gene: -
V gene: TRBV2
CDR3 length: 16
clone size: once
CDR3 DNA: TGTGCCAGCAAGGAGGGGTCAGCCGGGCCCCAGAGGGAGCAGTACTTC
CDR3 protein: CASKEGSAGPQREQYF

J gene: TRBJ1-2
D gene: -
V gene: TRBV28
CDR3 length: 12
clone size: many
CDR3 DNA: TGTGCCAGCAGTTCGCAGTGGGGAGGCTACACCTTC
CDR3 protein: CASSSQWGGYTF

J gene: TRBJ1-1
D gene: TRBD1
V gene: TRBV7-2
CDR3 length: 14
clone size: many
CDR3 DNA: TGTGCCAGCAGCTTCGACAGGGTGGCCACTGAAGCTTTCTTT
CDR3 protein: CASSFDRVATEAFF

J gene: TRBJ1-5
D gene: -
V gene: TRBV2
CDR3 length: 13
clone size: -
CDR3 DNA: TGTACCAGCAGTGATCAAGGCAATCAGCCCCAGCATTTT
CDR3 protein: CTSSDQGNQPQHF

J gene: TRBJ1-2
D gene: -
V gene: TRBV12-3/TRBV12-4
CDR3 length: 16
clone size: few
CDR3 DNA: TGTGCCAGCAGTCTAGAAGCCGTCAGACATGTTGGGGGCTACACCTTC
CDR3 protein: CASSLEAVRHVGGYTF

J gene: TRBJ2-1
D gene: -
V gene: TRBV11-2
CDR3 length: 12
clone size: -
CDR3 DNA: TGTGCCAGCAGCCAAGGGGCAGGTGAGGAGTTCTTC
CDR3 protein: CASSQGAGEEFF

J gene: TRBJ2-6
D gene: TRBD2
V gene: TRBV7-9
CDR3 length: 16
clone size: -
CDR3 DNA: TGTGCCAGCAGCCCGGGACTAGCCAACGGGGCCAACGTCCTGACTTTC
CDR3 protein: CASSPGLANGANVLTF

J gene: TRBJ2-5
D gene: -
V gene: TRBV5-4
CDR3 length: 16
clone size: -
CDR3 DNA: TGTGCCAGCAGCCGAAGGGACCGCCTCGGCCAAGAGACCCAGTACTTC
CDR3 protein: CASSRRDRLGQETQYF

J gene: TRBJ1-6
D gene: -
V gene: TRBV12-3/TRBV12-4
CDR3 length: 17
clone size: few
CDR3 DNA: TGTGCCAGCAGTTTAGGTAGCAGGCAACCCTATAATTCACCCCTCCACTTT
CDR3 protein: CASSLGSRQPYNSPLHF

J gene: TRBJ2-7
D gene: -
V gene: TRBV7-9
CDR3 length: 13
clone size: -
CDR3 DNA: TGTGCCAGCAGCAACCCCAGCTTCCACGAGCAGTACTTC
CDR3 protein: CASSNPSFHEQYF

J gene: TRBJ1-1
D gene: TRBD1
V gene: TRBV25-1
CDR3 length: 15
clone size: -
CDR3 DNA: TGCGCCAGCAGCGCGACAGGGGGCTGGAGCACTGAAGCTTTCTTT
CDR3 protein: CASSATGGWSTEAFF

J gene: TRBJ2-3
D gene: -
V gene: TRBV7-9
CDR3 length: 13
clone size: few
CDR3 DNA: TGTGCCAGCAGCTTGTCCTCCACAGATACGCAGTATTTT
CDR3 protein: CASSLSSTDTQYF

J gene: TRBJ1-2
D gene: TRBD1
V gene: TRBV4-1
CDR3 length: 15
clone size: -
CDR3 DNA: TGCGCCAGCAGCCTTAAAGGGACAGGGGAGTTTGGCTACACCTTC
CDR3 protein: CASSLKGTGEFGYTF

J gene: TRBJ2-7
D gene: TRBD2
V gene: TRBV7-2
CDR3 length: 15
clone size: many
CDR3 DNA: TGTGCCAGCAGCTTAAGCGGGAGAACCTCCTACGAGCAGTACTTC
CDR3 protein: CASSLSGRTSYEQYF

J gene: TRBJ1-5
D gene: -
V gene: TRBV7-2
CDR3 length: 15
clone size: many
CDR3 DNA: TGTGCCAGCAGCCGAGGGGTATTCAGCAATCAGCCCCAGCATTTT
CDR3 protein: CASSRGVFSNQPQHF

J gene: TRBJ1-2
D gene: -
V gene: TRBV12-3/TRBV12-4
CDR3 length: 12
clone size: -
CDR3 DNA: TGTGCCAGCAGTTCACGGGGAAGCGGCTACACCTTC
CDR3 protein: CASSSRGSGYTF

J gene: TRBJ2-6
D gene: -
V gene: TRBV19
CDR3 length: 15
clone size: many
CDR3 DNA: TGTGCCAGTAGCCTAGGGGTAACTGGGGCCAACGTCCTGACTTTC
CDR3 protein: CASSLGVTGANVLTF